A single sample gave rise to the 19 T cell receptor beta chains below, sequenced in a study of T cells after yellow fever vaccination. MiXCR, run by TCRdb on the 5' RACE reads, gives a single entry per CDR3 protein. This sample has about 300,000 distinct CDR3 sequences; approximately 10% occur once, and the top ten carry around 3.5%. Here the sequenced sample was CD4+ T cells sorted from PBMCs, taken 5 days after the yellow fever booster vaccination. These receptors were taken from a man in his late teens or twenties who received the YFV17D yellow fever vaccine.

This clonotype has more than one count but fewer than ten. This chain joins TRBV6-2 or TRBV6-3 and TRBJ1-1; perhaps TRBD1 as D (6 bases). In germline, CDR1 is MNHEY, CDR2 SVGEGT. Trimming pared 2 bases from V and 5 bases from J, leaving 12 bases between. The CDR3 sequence is 14 residues long. This chain's CDR3 is CASSYRGPRTEAFF. Written as DNA, the CDR3 is TGTGCCAGCAGTTACCGGGGGCCGAGGACTGAAGCTTTCTTT.

This clonotype has a handful of counts. This chain links TRBV24-1 with TRBJ1-5; D uncertain. Trimming shortened V by 4 bases and J by 5 bases, and 8 bases separated the two germline ends. The CDR3 runs to 13 residues. Germline V gene lookup returns CDR1 KGHDR and CDR2 SFDVKD. The DNA of the CDR3 is TGTGCCACCAGTGACGGTCGGGATCAGCCCCAGCATTTT. Its translation is CATSDGRDQPQHF.

The genes are TRBV12-5 and TRBJ1-6; D unclear. Trimming cost V 0 bases and J 7 bases, with 22 bases left between them. CDR1 LGHNT and CDR2 FRNRAP come from the germline V gene. This CDR3 has 19 amino acids. This chain's CDR3 is CASGLVFGVGPLANSPLHF. For the CDR3, the DNA is TGTGCTAGTGGTTTGGTCTTCGGAGTTGGCCCCCTCGCCAATTCACCCCTCCACTTT.

This clonotype was picked up a small number of times. The chain is built from TRBV5-1 and TRBJ1-2; the match to TRBD1 covers 9 bases. This CDR3 has 15 amino acids. The germline CDR1 and CDR2 sequences are SGHRS and YFSETQ. V lost 2 bases to trimming and J lost 2 bases; unmatched junction nucleotides: 4. CDR3 in DNA: TGCGCCAGCAGCTTCCTCGGACAGGGGAACTATGGCTACACCTTC. Translating it yields CASSFLGQGNYGYTF.

In this sample, this clonotype turned up a few times. The chain recombines TRBV18 with TRBJ2-7, with D perhaps matching TRBD1 or TRBD2 (5 bases each). The V end lost 6 bases, the J end lost 4 bases, and 16 bases lay between the germline ends. CDR1 and CDR2 from the germline V gene are KGHSH and LQKENI. The CDR3 consists of 14 residues. DNA of the CDR3: TGTGCCAGCTCTAGCTTCCGGGACGGATACGAGCAGTACGTC. It specifies CASSSFRDGYEQYV.

In its sample, this clonotype was seen a few times. The genes are TRBV28 and TRBJ1-1; TRBD1 might be the D (5 bases). Germline V lookup: CDR1 MDHEN, CDR2 SYDVKM. The CDR3 is 15 residues long. Trimming took 6 bases from V and 2 from J, leaving 16 bases between them. The CDR3 region has the DNA TGTGCCAGCAGACCCATCGGGACGGCTAACACTGAAGCTTTCTTT. Translated: CASRPIGTANTEAFF.

This clonotype was detected a few times. The chain uses TRBV20-1 and TRBJ2-5, with D perhaps TRBD2 (6 bases). The CDR3 has 15 residues. In germline, CDR1 is DFQATT, CDR2 SNEGSKA (reference sequence). V was cut by 4 bases and J by 5 bases, with 20 bases left in between. CDR3: CSATPPGVTWETQYF. The CDR3 DNA follows: TGCAGTGCTACCCCACCGGGGGTCACCTGGGAGACCCAGTACTTC.

This chain connects TRBV5-1 to TRBJ2-7; D may be TRBD2 (5 bases). Germline assignment: CDR1 SGHRS and CDR2 YFSETQ. This CDR3 comprises 14 residues. V was pared by 4 bases and J by 3 bases, with 14 bases between. CDR3 amino acids: CASSTRTSFYEQYF. CDR3 coding DNA: TGCGCCAGCAGCACCCGGACTTCTTTCTACGAGCAGTACTTC.

This clonotype was seen repeatedly, ten times or more. This chain joins TRBV4-3 and TRBJ1-2, with 10 bases that match TRBD1. The CDR3 totals 14 residues. J lost 3 bases, V lost 4 bases, and 2 bases had no gene match. In germline, CDR1 is LGHNA, CDR2 YSLEER. In DNA form, the CDR3 reads TGCGCCAGCAGCCGAGGGACAGGGGACTATGGCTACACCTTC. As protein: CASSRGTGDYGYTF.

This clonotype was seen more than once but under ten times. For the CDR3, the DNA is TGTGCCAGCAGCTCCGGGACAGGCACCTATGGCTACACCTTC. This encodes CASSSGTGTYGYTF. The chain employs TRBV7-6 and TRBJ1-2; 8 bases are shared with TRBD1. CDR3 length equals 14 residues. The V gene's germline CDR1 is SGHVS and CDR2 FNYEAQ. The V gene end was trimmed by 4 bases and the J gene end by 4 bases; junction bases not matched to a gene: 5.

The chain has TRBV3-1 and TRBJ2-5; 9 bases are shared with TRBD2. Trimming took 3 bases from V and 5 from J; bases not matched to a gene: 4. Per germline, CDR1 LGHDT and CDR2 YNNKEL (reference sequence). The CDR3 extends over 14 amino acids. The CDR3 region is CASSHLSGGETQYF. CDR3 bases: TGTGCCAGCAGCCACCTTAGCGGGGGTGAGACCCAGTACTTC.

The gene calls are TRBV6-2 or TRBV6-3 and TRBJ2-7; 8 nucleotides match TRBD2. Losses at the gene ends were 2 bases for V and 3 bases for J; bases not matched to a gene: 12. The CDR3 loop spans 17 amino acids. Germline V lookup: CDR1 MNHEY, CDR2 SVGEGT. The CDR3 region is CASSYPPGGQRRYEQYF. The CDR3 DNA reads TGTGCCAGCAGTTACCCCCCGGGGGGGCAGAGGCGCTACGAGCAGTACTTC.

This clonotype has more than one count but fewer than ten. CDR3 in amino acids: CASSLGQDSGGYTF. The CDR3 DNA reads TGTGCCAGCAGCTTGGGACAGGATTCGGGGGGCTACACCTTC. The chain employs TRBV5-4 and TRBJ1-2; TRBD1 might be the D (6 bases). The CDR3 runs 14 residues. V lost 0 bases to trimming and J lost 8 bases, with 14 bases between them. Germline loops: CDR1 SGHNT, CDR2 YYREEE (reference sequence).

There are a few counts of this clonotype. This chain connects TRBV20-1 to TRBJ1-6; perhaps TRBD1 as D (5 bases). The V gene lost 6 bases and the J gene lost 14 bases, with 11 bases spanning the gap. The CDR3 length is 10 residues. CDR1 and CDR2 (germline): DFQATT, SNEGSKA (reference sequence). For the CDR3, the DNA is TGCAGTGCAACTGGGGGGGCCCTCCACTTT. It specifies CSATGGALHF.

This chain connects TRBV6-8 to TRBJ2-7; 12 nucleotides agree with TRBD2. CDR3 length equals 13 residues. After removal of 8 bases from V and 5 bases from J, the junction contained 4 bases not matched to a gene. CDR1 and CDR2 (germline): MNHGY, SAAAGT. The CDR3 DNA reads TGTGCCAGCCCTAGACTAGCGGGGGACGAGCAGTACGTC. Translation gives CASPRLAGDEQYV.

In this sample, this clonotype turned up many times. The chain employs TRBV12-3 or TRBV12-4 and TRBJ1-2, with D uncertain. V lost 6 bases to trimming and J lost 5 bases, with 13 bases between them. CDR3 length: 13 residues. The CDR3, as DNA: TGTGCCAGCAGGTTATCGGGGTCATATGGCTACACCTTC. Protein product: CASRLSGSYGYTF.

This clonotype was detected ten times or more. The CDR3 DNA reads TGTGCCAGCAGCGGACTACAACTACCGTTTTTT. Residues: CASSGLQLPFF. The chain is built from TRBV2 and TRBJ1-4; D is undetermined. The germline CDR1 and CDR2 sequences are SNHLY and FYNNEI. Deletions cut 6 bases from V and 16 bases from J, with 15 bases between. The CDR3 is made up of 11 amino acids.

The rearrangement joins TRBV5-6 to TRBJ2-5; TRBD1 agrees at 7 bases. Germline V gene sequence: CDR1 SGHDT, CDR2 YYEEEE. The length of the CDR3 is 14 residues. The ends lost 4 bases at V and 4 bases at J; junction bases unmatched: 7. In DNA, the CDR3 is TGTGCCAGCAGCCCTGACAGGGCCTTAGAGACCCAGTACTTC. This translates into CASSPDRALETQYF.

V usage is TRBV2 and J usage is TRBJ1-6; TRBD1 is a possible D gene (5 bases). The length of the CDR3 is 16 residues. The germline V and J ends were trimmed by 2 bases and 3 bases, with 11 bases remaining between them. CDR1 is SNHLY and CDR2 is FYNNEI in the germline V gene. The CDR3 bases are TGTGCCAGCAGTGAAAGCGGACACCTCTATAATTCACCCCTCCACTTT. Encoded protein: CASSESGHLYNSPLHF.